The next 29 T cell receptor beta chains were all read from a single sample in a study of cytomegalovirus exposure and HLA in healthy donors. The study ran its PCR with 60 Vbeta and 13 Jbeta primers. Sequencing used immunoSEQ multiplex PCR; TCRdb keeps in-frame clones, though not all of them. The sample contains about 220,000 clones, over 60% of which appear only once. Source material: PBMCs. All receptors derive from a man aged 18 to 29 in good health and CMV-seronegative.

In DNA form, the CDR3 reads TGTGCCAGCAGTGAGGGGAGGGGGAAGGATCAGCCCCAGCATTTT. It specifies CASSEGRGKDQPQHF. The chain joins TRBV6-1 to TRBJ1-5; maybe TRBD1 (6 bases). The CDR3 extends over 15 amino acids. With 3 bases removed from V and 5 bases from J, the gap between germline ends came to 14 bases. Germline CDR1 is MNHNS and CDR2 is SASEGT.

This clone was detected once. The chain recombines TRBV6-1 with TRBJ2-7, with 9 positions matching TRBD1. The CDR3 extends over 15 amino acids. The V gene's germline CDR1 is MNHNS and CDR2 SASEGT. The V and J ends lost 6 bases and 5 bases, in that order; junction bases with no gene match: 11. CDR3 sequence: CASRSTRDRDHEQYF. CDR3 bases: TGTGCCAGCAGATCGACTCGGGACAGGGACCACGAGCAGTACTTC.

Points on this clone: Relative to the germline gene, one junction end is altered; a read error may explain this. The rearrangement links TRBV7-7 to TRBJ1-4; 9 nucleotides match TRBD1. Germline assignment: CDR1 SSHAT and CDR2 FNYEAQ (reference sequence). The CDR3 covers 15 residues. CDR3 DNA: TGTGCTAGCAGCTCCGGGACAGGGCCTAATGAAAAACTGTTTTTT. This translates into CASSSGTGPNEKLFF.

The CDR3, as DNA: TGTGCCAGCACCCAGGGTTTGTATCAGCCCCAGCATTTT. Translation: CASTQGLYQPQHF. The rearrangement uses TRBV2 and TRBJ1-5, with D possibly matching TRBD1 (5 bases). This CDR3 region has 13 residues. The germline gives CDR1 SNHLY, CDR2 FYNNEI. Trimming pared 7 bases from V and 5 bases from J, leaving 12 bases between.

The chain has TRBV10-3 and TRBJ2-5; D is perhaps TRBD2 (6 bases). The V gene lost 3 bases and the J gene lost 4 bases, with 18 bases spanning the gap. The germline V gene encodes CDR1 ENHRY and CDR2 SYGVKD. The CDR3 runs to 16 residues. Here the CDR3 reads CAISDPSGGGRETQYF. DNA for the CDR3: TGTGCCATCAGTGACCCGTCGGGTGGAGGGAGAGAGACCCAGTACTTC.

This chain uses TRBV6-1 with TRBJ2-7, with 7 bases aligning to TRBD2. Germline V gene lookup returns CDR1 MNHNS and CDR2 SASEGT. V gave up 5 bases and J gave up 5 bases; unmatched junction bases: 9. This CDR3 region has 14 residues. CDR3 protein: CASSLPGLFNEQYF. CDR3 sequence (DNA): TGTGCCAGCAGTCTCCCGGGACTATTTAACGAGCAGTACTTC.

This clone was seen a handful of times. This sequence joins TRBV2 and TRBJ1-1; no reliable D call. Between the trimmed V and J ends, which lost 4 bases and 4 bases, there was a span of 13 bases. The CDR3 has 14 amino acids. Per germline, CDR1 SNHLY and CDR2 FYNNEI. CDR3 bases: TGTGCCAGCAGTGCATCGACAAAGTCCACTGAAGCTTTCTTT. Residues: CASSASTKSTEAFF.

The rearrangement links TRBV29-1 to TRBJ1-3; 9 bases match TRBD1. V was pared by 4 bases and J by 4 bases, with 5 bases of the junction left unmatched. The germline CDR1 and CDR2 sequences are SQVTM and ANQGSEA. The CDR3 is 14 residues long. This CDR3 reads CSVAFGTGGNTIYF. The CDR3 bases are TGCAGCGTTGCCTTCGGGACAGGGGGAAACACCATATATTTT.

On this clone: The same CDR3 can be traced to other DNA sequences in this sample. The chain joins TRBV7-3 to TRBJ2-5, with D unclear. Germline CDR1 and CDR2: SGHTA and FQGTGA. V lost 5 bases and J 2 bases, leaving 9 bases between the germline ends. There are 13 residues in the CDR3. In DNA, the CDR3 is TGTGCCAGCAGCCTAGGTCCTCAAGAGACCCAGTACTTC. Translated, it gives CASSLGPQETQYF.

The chain combines TRBV10-3 with TRBJ2-1, with 10 bases aligning to TRBD1. Germline V CDR1 and CDR2: ENHRY, SYGVKD. The CDR3 is made up of 15 amino acids. The J segment lost 10 bases and the V segment lost 3 bases, leaving 9 bases of the junction unmatched. The CDR3 DNA reads TGTGCCATCAGTGACCCCGGGACAGGGGTAGACGAGCAGTTCTTC. This encodes CAISDPGTGVDEQFF.

This clone was detected a few times. The chain employs TRBV6-1 and TRBJ1-1; tentatively, D is TRBD1 (5 bases). CDR1 MNHNS and CDR2 SASEGT come from the germline V gene. The length of the CDR3 is 14 residues. V lost 7 bases and J lost 1, with 13 bases in between. CDR3 in amino acids: CASTLGLTNTEAFF. In DNA, the CDR3 is TGTGCCAGCACCCTGGGGCTGACGAACACTGAAGCTTTCTTT.

This sequence joins TRBV30 and TRBJ2-1; D is ambiguous. The length of the CDR3 is 12 residues. Germline CDR1 is GTSNPN and CDR2 is SVGIG (reference sequence). Trimming took off 2 bases at V and 8 bases at J, with 10 bases between the two ends. The CDR3 DNA is TGTGCCTGGAGTCAAAACTTGGATGAGCAGTTCTTC. It translates to CAWSQNLDEQFF.

V gene TRBV28 combines with J gene TRBJ2-7; the D gene is possibly TRBD1 (6 bases). This CDR3 contains 12 residues. The V end was cut by 6 bases, the J end by 4 bases, with 10 bases between. The germline CDR1 and CDR2 sequences are MDHEN and SYDVKM. CDR3 coding DNA: TGTGCCAGCAGCCCCCAGGGGTACGAGCAGTACTTC. It specifies CASSPQGYEQYF.

This clone was found a few times. V gene TRBV2 combines with J gene TRBJ2-3; 7 nucleotides match TRBD1. Per the germline V gene, CDR1 is SNHLY and CDR2 is FYNNEI. There are 14 residues in the CDR3. The trim removed 4 bases at V and 3 bases at J, leaving 4 bases unmatched. CDR3 protein: CASSGQGWTDTQYF. Written as DNA, the CDR3 is TGTGCCAGCAGTGGACAGGGATGGACAGATACGCAGTATTTT.

The chain carries TRBV2 and TRBJ2-3; possibly TRBD2 for D (5 bases). The V gene lost 4 bases and the J gene lost 1 base, with 12 bases spanning the gap. This CDR3 spans 15 amino acids. Germline V gives CDR1 SNHLY, CDR2 FYNNEI. CDR3: CASSASTIRTDTQYF. The CDR3 DNA follows: TGTGCCAGCAGTGCCTCGACTATCCGCACAGATACGCAGTATTTT.

The gene calls are TRBV4-1 and TRBJ2-7; 11 nucleotides align to TRBD2. The CDR3 is made up of 15 amino acids. Germline loops: CDR1 MGHRA, CDR2 YSYEKL. The J segment lost 6 bases and the V segment lost 2 bases, leaving 6 bases of the junction unmatched. DNA of the CDR3: TGCGCCAGCAGCCAACAAGGACTAGCGGGCGGCGAGCAGTACTTC. As protein: CASSQQGLAGGEQYF.

V and J are TRBV15 and TRBJ1-6, with D perhaps matching TRBD1 (5 bases). The CDR3 contains 14 residues. Trimming removed 3 bases from V and 8 bases from J, with 11 bases in between. The germline V gene encodes CDR1 LNHNV and CDR2 YYDKDF (reference sequence). CDR3 region: CATSSWGRDSPLHF. CDR3 sequence (DNA): TGTGCCACCAGCAGTTGGGGGAGGGATTCACCCCTCCACTTT.

The gene calls are TRBV7-9 and TRBJ1-4; D gene ambiguous. This CDR3 contains 13 residues. Trimming pared 5 bases from V and 5 bases from J, leaving 9 bases between. CDR1 is SEHNR and CDR2 is FQNEAQ in the germline V gene (reference sequence). In nucleotides, the CDR3 is TGTGCCAGCAGCCCCGGGAGAAATGAAAAACTGTTTTTT. Translating it yields CASSPGRNEKLFF.

This clone was observed a handful of times. The chain couples TRBV6-1 to TRBJ1-3; D is undetermined. Trimming removed 3 bases from V and 1 base from J, with 10 bases in between. The germline gives CDR1 MNHNS, CDR2 SASEGT. CDR3 size: 15 residues. The CDR3 loop reads CASSDQATSGNTIYF. CDR3 DNA: TGTGCCAGCAGTGATCAGGCCACTTCTGGAAACACCATATATTTT.

This clone has a single count. The chain combines TRBV4-1 with TRBJ2-7; 8 positions agree with TRBD1. This CDR3 is 17 amino acids long. Trimming cost V 3 bases and J 3 bases; bases outside gene matches: 13. Germline V gives CDR1 MGHRA, CDR2 YSYEKL. CDR3 residues: CASSQDLDRGRHYEQYF. CDR3 bases: TGCGCCAGCAGCCAGGATCTCGACAGGGGAAGGCACTACGAGCAGTACTTC.

This clone turned up a few times. This sequence joins TRBV18 and TRBJ2-1, with D possibly matching TRBD2 (7 bases). V lost 2 bases and J 2 bases, leaving 13 bases between the germline ends. The CDR3 is 16 residues long. Germline V lookup: CDR1 KGHSH, CDR2 LQKENI. The CDR3 nucleotides read TGTGCCAGCTCACCAGTAGGGGGGGCGGCCTACAATGAGCAGTTCTTC. Translation gives CASSPVGGAAYNEQFF.

The chain recombines TRBV6-5 with TRBJ2-7; D is uncertain. V lost 6 bases and J 2 bases, leaving 8 bases between the germline ends. CDR3 size: 12 residues. Germline V gene data show CDR1 as MNHEY and CDR2 as SVGAGI. CDR3 nucleotides: TGTGCCAGCAGGCCTACCCCCTACGAGCAGTACTTC. Protein product: CASRPTPYEQYF.

This clone has only one observation. The chain uses TRBV5-4 and TRBJ1-4; possible D gene TRBD1, 6 bases. The CDR3 runs 15 residues. Between the trimmed V and J ends, which lost 4 bases and 5 bases, there was a span of 15 bases. The germline V gene encodes CDR1 SGHNT and CDR2 YYREEE (reference sequence). Written as DNA, the CDR3 is TGTGCCAGCAGCCCGATGACAGGCCGAAATGAAAAACTGTTTTTT. Its translation is CASSPMTGRNEKLFF.

This chain links TRBV27 with TRBJ1-1; TRBD1 might be the D (5 bases). The CDR3 extends over 13 amino acids. Trimming removed 9 bases from V and 4 bases from J, with 15 bases in between. Germline V gene lookup returns CDR1 MNHEY and CDR2 SMNVEV (reference sequence). CDR3 protein: CASSPGQRTEAFF. The CDR3, as DNA: TGTGCCAGTTCCCCAGGACAACGCACTGAAGCTTTCTTT.

This chain links TRBV5-5 with TRBJ1-1; D remains ambiguous. The germline V gene has CDR1 SGHKS and CDR2 YYEKEE (reference sequence). Trimming left V 0 bases short and J 1 base short, with 7 bases between. The CDR3 totals 14 residues. Here the CDR3 reads CASSLVRGNTEAFF. The CDR3 DNA follows: TGTGCCAGCAGCTTGGTGCGGGGGAACACTGAAGCTTTCTTT.

The chain recombines TRBV12-5 with TRBJ2-4; 8 nucleotides agree with TRBD1. The CDR3 runs to 15 residues. Germline CDR1 and CDR2: LGHNT and FRNRAP. With 2 bases clipped from V and 7 bases from J, the junction kept 7 bases outside the gene matches. In DNA form, the CDR3 reads TGTGCTAGTGGTTTGTATGCAGGGGGCGACAACATTCAGTACTTC. It specifies CASGLYAGGDNIQYF.

V and J are TRBV5-6 and TRBJ2-7; tentatively, D is TRBD2 (5 bases). Trimming removed 3 bases at V and 10 bases at J, with 20 bases between. The germline CDR1 and CDR2 sequences are SGHDT and YYEEEE. This CDR3 comprises 14 residues. CDR3 sequence: CASSYPARSGSQYF. As DNA, the CDR3 is TGTGCCAGCAGCTACCCAGCCCGAAGCGGAAGTCAGTACTTC.

This clone was detected once. The chain recombines TRBV5-6 with TRBJ2-4, with 11 bases that match TRBD2. CDR1 and CDR2 (germline): SGHDT, YYEEEE. This CDR3 is 16 amino acids long. V lost 0 bases and J lost 2; bases outside the gene matches: 1. The CDR3 spells CASSLVAGGTKNIQYF. The CDR3 nucleotides are TGTGCCAGCAGCTTGGTAGCGGGGGGGACCAAAAACATTCAGTACTTC.

V and J are TRBV6-6 and TRBJ1-2; D gene ambiguous. V lost 2 bases to trimming and J lost 2 bases, with 9 bases between them. CDR1 MNHNY and CDR2 SVGAGI come from the germline V gene (reference sequence). This CDR3 has 14 residues. The CDR3 loop is CASSYLTGNYGYTF. The CDR3 DNA reads as TGTGCCAGCAGTTACCTGACGGGGAACTATGGCTACACCTTC.